The 10 T cell receptor beta chains listed next were all sequenced from one sample in a study of blood T cell repertoires in COVID-19. Assay: immunoSEQ multiplex PCR; the TCRdb copy retains only in-frame clones and omits some. The data show some 390,000 clones, with around nine tenths seen just once and around 1.5% held by the top ten. The sample taken for sequencing was peripheral blood. Receptors originate from a woman in her forties with COVID-19, enrolled during active disease.

The rearrangement uses TRBV9 and TRBJ2-3; 10 bases agree with TRBD2. CDR1 SGDLS and CDR2 YYNGEE come from the germline V gene. The CDR3 has 17 residues. The V and J ends lost 0 bases and 6 bases, in that order; junction bases with no gene match: 10. As DNA, the CDR3 is TGTGCCAGCAGCGTAGATCCAAGCGGGGGGGCGAAGGATACGCAGTATTTT. Its protein is CASSVDPSGGAKDTQYF.

The rearrangement joins TRBV19 to TRBJ2-3; TRBD1 matches at 10 bases. V lost 7 bases to trimming and J lost 4 bases; unmatched junction nucleotides: 8. CDR3 size: 15 residues. Germline CDR1 LNHDA, CDR2 SQIVND (reference sequence). This chain's CDR3 is CASIRTGGVADTQYF. The DNA of the CDR3 is TGTGCCAGTATCCGGACAGGGGGAGTAGCAGATACGCAGTATTTT.

As to this clone: Other nucleotide sequences in the sample specify the same CDR3. The V call is TRBV12-3 or TRBV12-4, the J call TRBJ1-5; D not certain. V lost 3 bases, J lost 4 bases, and 4 bases lay in between. The CDR3 contains 12 residues. CDR3 loop: CASSFGNQPQHF. In DNA, the CDR3 is TGTGCCAGCAGTTTCGGGAATCAGCCCCAGCATTTT.

The rearrangement links TRBV19 to TRBJ2-7; D is possibly TRBD2 (5 bases). V shed 1 base and J shed 4 bases, with 5 bases lying between them. The CDR3 covers 12 residues. Per the germline V gene, CDR1 is LNHDA and CDR2 is SQIVND (reference sequence). The CDR3 loop is CASSIGGYEQYF. The CDR3 DNA sequence: TGTGCCAGTAGTATAGGAGGGTACGAGCAGTACTTC.

This clone appeared a single time. The V gene is TRBV5-6, the J gene TRBJ1-4; 11 nucleotides agree with TRBD1. With V trimmed by 2 bases and J by 7 bases, 4 bases remained unmatched. The V gene's germline CDR1 is SGHDT and CDR2 YYEEEE. The CDR3 is 15 amino acids. CDR3 amino acids: CASSFGTGGIEKLFF. The CDR3 DNA reads as TGTGCCAGCAGCTTTGGGACAGGGGGTATTGAAAAACTGTTTTTT.

J is TRBJ2-7 and V is TRBV27; 7 positions agree with TRBD1. Germline values: CDR1 MNHEY, CDR2 SMNVEV (reference sequence). The CDR3 totals 16 residues. Trimming took 3 bases from V and 0 from J; bases not matched to a gene: 8. CDR3 residues: CASSFLAGTASYEQYF. CDR3 nucleotide sequence: TGTGCCAGCAGTTTCCTCGCCGGGACAGCCTCCTACGAGCAGTACTTC.

V and J are TRBV27 and TRBJ1-1; D may be TRBD1 (5 bases). Germline assignment: CDR1 MNHEY and CDR2 SMNVEV (reference sequence). The CDR3 loop spans 14 amino acids. Trimming took 3 bases from V and 4 from J, leaving 12 bases between them. The CDR3 loop reads CASSLAARVTEAFF. The CDR3 DNA sequence: TGTGCCAGCAGTTTGGCGGCCAGGGTCACTGAAGCTTTCTTT.

This rearrangement joins TRBV7-8 to TRBJ1-5, with 7 bases identical to TRBD1. Germline CDR1 SGHVS, CDR2 FQNEAQ. J gave up 2 bases and V 5 bases, and 9 bases lay outside the gene matches. The CDR3 length is 16 residues. The CDR3 DNA reads TGTGCCAGCAGCCCGTCAGGGGGGCTAGGCAATCAGCCCCAGCATTTT. This codes for CASSPSGGLGNQPQHF.

This chain connects TRBV18 to TRBJ2-1; the D gene is possibly TRBD1 (5 bases). V was cut by 4 bases and J by 8 bases, with 12 bases left in between. Germline CDR1 reads KGHSH; CDR2 reads LQKENI. This CDR3 region has 13 residues. CDR3 nucleotides: TGTGCCAGCTCACTAAGGGGTAAGGATGAGCAGTTCTTC. Translating gives CASSLRGKDEQFF.

V and J are TRBV12-3 or TRBV12-4 and TRBJ2-7; no reliable D call. Deletions cut 5 bases from V and 5 bases from J, with 10 bases between. CDR3 length equals 12 residues. CDR3: CASSSLIHEQYF. CDR3 bases: TGTGCCAGCAGTAGCCTAATCCACGAGCAGTACTTC.